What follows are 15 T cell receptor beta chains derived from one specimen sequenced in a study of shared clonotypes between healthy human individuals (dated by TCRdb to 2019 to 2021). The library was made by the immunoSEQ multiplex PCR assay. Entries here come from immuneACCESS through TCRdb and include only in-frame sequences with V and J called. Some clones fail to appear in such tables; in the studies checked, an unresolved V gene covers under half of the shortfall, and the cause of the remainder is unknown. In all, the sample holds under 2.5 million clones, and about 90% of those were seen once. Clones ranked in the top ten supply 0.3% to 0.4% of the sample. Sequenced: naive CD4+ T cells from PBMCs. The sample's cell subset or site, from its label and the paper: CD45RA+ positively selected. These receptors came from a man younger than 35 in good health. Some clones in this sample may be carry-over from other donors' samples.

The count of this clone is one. In DNA, the CDR3 is TGTGCCAGCAGTGTCAGAAGCAGGGACACTGAAGCTTTCTTT. It encodes CASSVRSRDTEAFF. This rearrangement joins TRBV2 to TRBJ1-1; a possible D gene is TRBD1 (5 bases). CDR1 and CDR2 (germline): SNHLY, FYNNEI. CDR3 length equals 14 residues. V was shortened by 4 bases and J by 3 bases, with 12 bases between the two germline ends.

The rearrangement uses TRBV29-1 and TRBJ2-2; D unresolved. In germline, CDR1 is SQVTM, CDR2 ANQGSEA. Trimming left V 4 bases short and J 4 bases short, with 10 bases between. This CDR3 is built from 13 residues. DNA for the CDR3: TGCAGCGTTGGTGACACCTTCACCGGGGAGCTGTTTTTT. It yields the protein CSVGDTFTGELFF.

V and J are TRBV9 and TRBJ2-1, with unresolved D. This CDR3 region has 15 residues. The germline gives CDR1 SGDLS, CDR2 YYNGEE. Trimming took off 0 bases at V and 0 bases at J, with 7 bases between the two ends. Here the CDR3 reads CASSVDSNSYNEQFF. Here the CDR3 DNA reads TGTGCCAGCAGCGTAGATAGTAACTCCTACAATGAGCAGTTCTTC.

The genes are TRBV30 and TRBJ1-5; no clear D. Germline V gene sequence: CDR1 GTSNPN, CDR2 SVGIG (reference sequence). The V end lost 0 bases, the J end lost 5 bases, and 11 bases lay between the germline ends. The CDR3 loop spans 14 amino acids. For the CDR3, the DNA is TGTGCCTGGAGTGTCGTAGGGATCGATCAGCCCCAGCATTTT. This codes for CAWSVVGIDQPQHF.

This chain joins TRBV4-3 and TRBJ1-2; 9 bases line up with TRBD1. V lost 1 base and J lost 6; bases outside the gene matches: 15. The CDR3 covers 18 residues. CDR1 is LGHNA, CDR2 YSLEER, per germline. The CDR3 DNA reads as TGCGCCAGCAGCCAAGGACCGAAAACCGGGACAGGGATAGATGGCTACACCTTC. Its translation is CASSQGPKTGTGIDGYTF.

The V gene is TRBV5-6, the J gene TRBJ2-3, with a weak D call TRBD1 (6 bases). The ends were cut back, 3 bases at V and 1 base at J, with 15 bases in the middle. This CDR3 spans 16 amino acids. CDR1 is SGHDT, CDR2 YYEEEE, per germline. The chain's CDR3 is CASSSPRGGGTDTQYF. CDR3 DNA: TGTGCCAGCAGCTCCCCCCGAGGGGGAGGCACAGATACGCAGTATTTT.

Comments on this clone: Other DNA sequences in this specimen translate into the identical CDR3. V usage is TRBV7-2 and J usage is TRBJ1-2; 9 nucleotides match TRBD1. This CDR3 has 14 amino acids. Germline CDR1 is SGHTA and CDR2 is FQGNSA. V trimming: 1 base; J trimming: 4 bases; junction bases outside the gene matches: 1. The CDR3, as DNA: TGTGCCAGCAGCTTAGGACAGGGGGTCTATGGCTACACCTTC. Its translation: CASSLGQGVYGYTF.

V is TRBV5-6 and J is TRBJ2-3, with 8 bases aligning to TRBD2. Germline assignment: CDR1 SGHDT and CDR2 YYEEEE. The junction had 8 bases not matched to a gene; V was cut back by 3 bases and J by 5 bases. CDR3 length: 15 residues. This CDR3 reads CASSSGPGGRDTQYF. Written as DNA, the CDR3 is TGTGCCAGCAGCTCTGGCCCGGGAGGGAGAGATACGCAGTATTTT.

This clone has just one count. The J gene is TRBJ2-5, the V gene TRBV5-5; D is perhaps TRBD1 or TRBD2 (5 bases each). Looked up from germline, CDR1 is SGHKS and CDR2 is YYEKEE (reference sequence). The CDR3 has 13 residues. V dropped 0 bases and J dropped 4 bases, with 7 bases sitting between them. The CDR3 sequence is CASSLAGRETQYF. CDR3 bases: TGTGCCAGCAGCTTGGCGGGGCGAGAGACCCAGTACTTC.

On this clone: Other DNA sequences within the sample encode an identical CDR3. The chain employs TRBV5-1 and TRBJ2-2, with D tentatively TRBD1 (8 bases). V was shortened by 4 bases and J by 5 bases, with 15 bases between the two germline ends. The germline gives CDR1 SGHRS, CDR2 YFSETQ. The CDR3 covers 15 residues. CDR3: CASSRGQGGTGELFF. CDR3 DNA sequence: TGCGCCAGCAGCCGTGGACAGGGAGGGACCGGGGAGCTGTTTTTT.

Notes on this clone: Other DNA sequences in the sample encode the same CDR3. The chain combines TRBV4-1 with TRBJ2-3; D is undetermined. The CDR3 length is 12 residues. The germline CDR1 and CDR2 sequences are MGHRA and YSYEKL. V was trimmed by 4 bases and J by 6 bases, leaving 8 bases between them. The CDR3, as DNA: TGCGCCAGCAGCCCTCCAATGGATACGCAGTATTTT. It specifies CASSPPMDTQYF.

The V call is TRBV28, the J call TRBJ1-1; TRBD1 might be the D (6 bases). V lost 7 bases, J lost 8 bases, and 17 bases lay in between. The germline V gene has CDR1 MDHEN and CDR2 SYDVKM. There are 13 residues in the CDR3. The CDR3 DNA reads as TGTGCCAGCACTTCGGGGGGGGGCGCGGAAGCTTTCTTT. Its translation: CASTSGGGAEAFF.

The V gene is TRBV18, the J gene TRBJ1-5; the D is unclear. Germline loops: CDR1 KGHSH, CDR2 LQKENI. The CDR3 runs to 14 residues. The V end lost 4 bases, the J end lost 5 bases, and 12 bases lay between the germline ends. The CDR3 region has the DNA TGTGCCAGCTCACGGTCAAGTATCGATCAGCCCCAGCATTTT. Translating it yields CASSRSSIDQPQHF.

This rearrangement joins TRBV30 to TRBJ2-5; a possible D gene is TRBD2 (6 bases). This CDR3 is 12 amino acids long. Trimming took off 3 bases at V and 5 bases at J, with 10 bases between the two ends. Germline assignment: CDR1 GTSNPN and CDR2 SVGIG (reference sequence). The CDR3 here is CAWRRGAETQYF. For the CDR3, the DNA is TGTGCCTGGAGGCGGGGCGCGGAGACCCAGTACTTC.

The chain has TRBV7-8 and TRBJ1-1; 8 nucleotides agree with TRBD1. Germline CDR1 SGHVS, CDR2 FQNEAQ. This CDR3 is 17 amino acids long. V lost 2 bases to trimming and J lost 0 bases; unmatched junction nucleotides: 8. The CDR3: CASSLLPGQGLNTEAFF. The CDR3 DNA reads TGTGCCAGCAGCTTACTCCCTGGACAGGGATTGAACACTGAAGCTTTCTTT.